A single sample is the source of the 32 T cell receptor beta chains below, sequenced in a study of T cells expressing NK-cell markers. TCRdb re-called the 5' RACE reads; every CDR3 protein appears as one record, without DNA. Its clone listing holds some 440,000 distinct CDR3 sequences. The sample was blood T cells: a sorted CD56 or NKG2C T cell subset, CD4+ or CD8+ T cells, or bulk PBMC T cells (not recorded which). The receptors stem from a woman in her fifties or sixties in good health.

The V and J genes are TRBV4-1 and TRBJ2-5; the D call from TCRdb, TRBD1, cannot be confirmed without DNA. In germline, CDR1 is MGHRA, CDR2 YSYEKL. CDR3 length equals 14 residues. This CDR3 is CASSPREYQETQYF.

This sequence joins TRBV3-1 and TRBJ1-1; TCRdb lists TRBD1, though no DNA is available to test this call. CDR3 length: 17 residues. From germline, CDR1 is LGHDT and CDR2 YNNKEL (reference sequence). The CDR3 loop is CASSQEAGGKGNTEAFF.

The rearrangement joins TRBV3-1 to TRBJ2-1; TCRdb's assignment of TRBD2 cannot be checked, as there is no DNA. The CDR3 runs 15 residues. Germline-derived CDR1 and CDR2 are LGHDT and YNNKEL (reference sequence). CDR3 in amino acids: CASSQSRGRYGEQFF.

The CDR3: CATRDRAKDTQYF. This rearrangement joins TRBV6-5 to TRBJ2-3; TCRdb reports TRBD1, a call that lacks DNA to check it against. This CDR3 contains 13 residues. Germline-derived CDR1 and CDR2 are MNHEY and SVGAGI.

The gene calls are TRBV25-1 and TRBJ1-1. The CDR3 is 17 amino acids. Per germline, CDR1 MGHDK and CDR2 SYGVNS. The CDR3 spells CASSSPRGRATNTEAFF.

The V and J genes are TRBV10-2 and TRBJ2-4; TCRdb gives TRBD1 as the D gene, but with no DNA this cannot be confirmed. The CDR3 loop spans 12 amino acids. Germline V gene lookup returns CDR1 WSHSY and CDR2 SAAADI. This chain's CDR3 is CASSDARGNPYF.

Here the CDR3 reads CASSGRTVNQETQYF. This rearrangement joins TRBV5-6 to TRBJ2-5; TCRdb names TRBD1, which stays unverified in the absence of DNA. Per the germline V gene, CDR1 is SGHDT and CDR2 is YYEEEE. This CDR3 region has 15 residues.

V gene TRBV6-5 combines with J gene TRBJ1-1; TCRdb lists TRBD1, though no DNA is available to test this call. The CDR3 totals 15 residues. Germline V CDR1 and CDR2: MNHEY, SVGAGI. The CDR3 reads CASRPGQGRNTEAFF.

The chain carries TRBV29-1 and TRBJ2-2. Germline V gives CDR1 SQVTM, CDR2 ANQGSEA. The CDR3 loop spans 11 amino acids. CDR3 sequence reads: CSVEGFGELFF.

This chain uses TRBV12-3 or TRBV12-4 with TRBJ1-4; lacking DNA, the TRBD1 call made by TCRdb goes unchecked. This CDR3 region has 19 residues. This chain's CDR3 is CASSPGTGRPRGIGEKLFF.

The chain is built from TRBV11-2 and TRBJ1-2. This CDR3 comprises 15 residues. CDR1 and CDR2 (germline): SGHAT, FQNNGV. The CDR3 loop is CASSLVKGMDYGYTF.

This sequence joins TRBV5-1 and TRBJ2-3. CDR3 length equals 15 residues. Germline V gives CDR1 SGHRS, CDR2 YFSETQ. CDR3: CASSSDGYSTDTQYF.

The chain couples TRBV5-1 to TRBJ1-2; the TCRdb D gene call, TRBD1, has no DNA to confirm it. CDR3 length: 14 amino acids. Germline V gene data show CDR1 as SGHRS and CDR2 as YFSETQ. The CDR3 spells CASRPDRANYGYTF.

This chain links TRBV6-9 with TRBJ1-5. Germline V gene data show CDR1 as MNHGY and CDR2 as SVAAGI. CDR3 length: 14 residues. The CDR3 is CASSYRHCNQPQHF.

This rearrangement joins TRBV5-5 to TRBJ1-1. CDR1 and CDR2 from the germline V gene are SGHKS and YYEKEE (reference sequence). The CDR3 contains 13 residues. The CDR3 region is CASSLAPFAEAFF.

The V call is TRBV10-3, the J call TRBJ2-3. The germline V gene has CDR1 ENHRY and CDR2 SYGVKD. The CDR3 runs 14 residues. The CDR3 sequence: CAISHGSSGDTQYF.

This chain links TRBV9 with TRBJ2-2; TCRdb names TRBD2, which stays unverified in the absence of DNA. Germline V gene sequence: CDR1 SGDLS, CDR2 YYNGEE. The CDR3 loop spans 18 amino acids. CDR3 region: CASSVAMGLAGKAGELFF.

The chain employs TRBV20-1 and TRBJ1-4; TCRdb lists TRBD1, though no DNA is available to test this call. This CDR3 region has 14 residues. Germline CDR1 and CDR2: DFQATT and SNEGSKA (reference sequence). The CDR3 sequence is CSATPGVRNEKLFF.

The chain has TRBV2 and TRBJ2-2; the TRBD1 assignment by TCRdb is unverifiable without DNA. Germline CDR1 is SNHLY and CDR2 is FYNNEI. This CDR3 is built from 13 residues. CDR3 sequence reads: CASGTINTGELFF.

The chain has TRBV5-1 and TRBJ2-1. CDR1 SGHRS and CDR2 YFSETQ come from the germline V gene. CDR3 length: 12 residues. CDR3 protein: CASSLGREVQFF.

The CDR3: CASSKGISPLHF. The genes are TRBV12-3 or TRBV12-4 and TRBJ1-6. CDR3 length: 12 amino acids.

V gene TRBV19 combines with J gene TRBJ1-3; the TRBD1 assignment by TCRdb is unverifiable without DNA. CDR3 length: 15 residues. Per germline, CDR1 LNHDA and CDR2 SQIVND (reference sequence). This CDR3 reads CASVDRAPLGDTIYF.

The V gene is TRBV25-1, the J gene TRBJ1-2; TCRdb's D gene call, TRBD1, goes unchecked for lack of DNA. The CDR3 has 15 amino acids. Germline assignment: CDR1 MGHDK and CDR2 SYGVNS. This CDR3 reads CASSPEGRGRDGYTF.

This sequence joins TRBV11-2 and TRBJ2-3. This CDR3 is built from 15 residues. Germline CDR1 is SGHAT and CDR2 is FQNNGV. The CDR3 sequence: CASSTQGTRADTQYF. The variable domain in full, completed from reference TRBV11-2 and TRBJ2-3, reads EAGVAQSPRYKIIEKRQSVAFWCNPISGHATLYWYQQILGQGPKLLIQFQNNGVVDDSQLPKDRFSAERLKGVDSTLKIQPAKLEDSAVYLCASSTQGTRADTQYFGPGTRLTVL.

This chain links TRBV10-2 with TRBJ2-1; lacking DNA, the TRBD2 call made by TCRdb goes unchecked. The CDR3 is 16 amino acids. CDR1 is WSHSY, CDR2 SAAADI, per germline. The CDR3 here is CASSKTSGRWANEQFF.

The chain employs TRBV14 and TRBJ1-5; the D gene TCRdb calls, TRBD1, cannot be checked with no DNA. CDR1 and CDR2 from the germline V gene are SGHDN and FVKESK. The CDR3 totals 12 residues. The CDR3 loop is CASSRPGQPQHF.

The genes are TRBV7-2 and TRBJ2-5. Germline CDR1 SGHTA, CDR2 FQGNSA. The CDR3 is 12 residues long. CDR3 residues: CASRRSGETQYF.

This chain links TRBV20-1 with TRBJ2-3. The length of the CDR3 is 15 residues. Germline V CDR1 and CDR2: DFQATT, SNEGSKA (reference sequence). The CDR3 protein is CSARDRIDFTDTQYF.

This sequence joins TRBV10-3 and TRBJ1-6; TCRdb lists TRBD1, though no DNA is available to test this call. The CDR3 covers 17 residues. Germline V gives CDR1 ENHRY, CDR2 SYGVKD. The CDR3 loop reads CAISGETGGLHNSPLHF.

The V gene is TRBV12-3 or TRBV12-4, the J gene TRBJ1-5; TCRdb lists TRBD1, though no DNA is available to test this call. CDR3 length equals 13 residues. The CDR3 sequence: CASASTGGQPQHF.

V gene TRBV12-3 or TRBV12-4 combines with J gene TRBJ2-4; TCRdb's D call of TRBD2 is untestable without DNA. The CDR3 is 13 residues long. The CDR3 protein is CASSIGEKNIQYF.

The chain employs TRBV7-3 and TRBJ2-7. The germline V gene has CDR1 SGHTA and CDR2 FQGTGA. This CDR3 is 14 amino acids long. CDR3 amino acids: CASSPSVRPYEQYF.